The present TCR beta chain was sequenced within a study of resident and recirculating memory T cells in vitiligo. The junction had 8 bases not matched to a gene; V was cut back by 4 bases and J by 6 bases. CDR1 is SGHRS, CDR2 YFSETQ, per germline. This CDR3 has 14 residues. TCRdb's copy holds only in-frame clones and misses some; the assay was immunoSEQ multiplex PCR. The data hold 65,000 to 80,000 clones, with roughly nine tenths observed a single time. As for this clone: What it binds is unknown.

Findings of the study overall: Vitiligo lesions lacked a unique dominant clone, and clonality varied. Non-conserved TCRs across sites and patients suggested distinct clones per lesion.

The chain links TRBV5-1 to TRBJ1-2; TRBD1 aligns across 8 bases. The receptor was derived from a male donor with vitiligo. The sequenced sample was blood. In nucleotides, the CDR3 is TGCGCCAGCAGCAGCGGACAGGGAGAAAATGGCTACACCTTC. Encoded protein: CASSSGQGENGYTF.